Following are 28 T cell receptor beta chains from one sample sequenced in a study of cytomegalovirus exposure and HLA in healthy donors. The PCR used 60 Vbeta and 13 Jbeta primers. Measured with immunoSEQ multiplex PCR; TCRdb has only the in-frame clones, and not every one. The table has around 210,000 clones, roughly 78% seen once. The sequencing input was PBMCs. These receptors were taken from a boy younger than 18 in good health and CMV-seronegative.

In its sample, this clone was seen a few times. CDR3 DNA sequence: TGTGCCAGTAGAATGGCAGGGGGGAACACTGAAGCTTTCTTT. Protein: CASRMAGGNTEAFF. The V call is TRBV19, the J call TRBJ1-1, with 7 bases that match TRBD1. Germline V gene sequence: CDR1 LNHDA, CDR2 SQIVND (reference sequence). CDR3 length equals 14 residues. With V trimmed by 6 bases and J by 1 base, 5 bases remained unmatched.

CDR3 region: CAWSRDRVSEPQHF. In DNA form, the CDR3 reads TGTGCCTGGAGTAGGGACAGGGTGTCGGAGCCCCAGCATTTT. The rearrangement uses TRBV30 and TRBJ1-5, with 9 bases aligning to TRBD1. This CDR3 region has 14 residues. Trimming cost V 2 bases and J 8 bases; bases outside gene matches: 7. Germline values: CDR1 GTSNPN, CDR2 SVGIG (reference sequence). The entire variable domain, with the rest obtained from reference TRBV30 and TRBJ1-5, is as follows: SQTIHQWPATLVQPVGSPLSLECTVEGTSNPNLYWYRQAAGRGLQLLFYSVGIGQISSEVPQNLSASRPQDRQFILSSKKLLLSDSGFYLCAWSRDRVSEPQHFGDGTRLSIL.

This chain links TRBV6-6 with TRBJ2-1; 8 nucleotides match TRBD2. V lost 6 bases and J lost 2; bases outside the gene matches: 3. Germline CDR1 is MNHNY and CDR2 is SVGAGI (reference sequence). The CDR3 totals 14 residues. DNA for the CDR3: TGTGCCAGCAGCGGGGGGGGAGCCTACAATGAGCAGTTCTTC. This sequence encodes CASSGGGAYNEQFF.

V gene TRBV5-5 combines with J gene TRBJ2-2; the match to TRBD2 covers 11 bases. CDR3 length: 17 residues. J lost 1 base, V lost 0 bases, and 2 bases had no gene match. CDR1 SGHKS and CDR2 YYEKEE come from the germline V gene (reference sequence). The CDR3 DNA reads as TGTGCCAGCAGCTTGGTGCTAGCGGGAGGGAACACCGGGGAGCTGTTTTTT. Encoded protein: CASSLVLAGGNTGELFF.

The chain is built from TRBV6-1 and TRBJ2-3, with unresolved D. This CDR3 is built from 12 residues. Between the trimmed V and J ends, which lost 6 bases and 3 bases, there was a span of 7 bases. The germline V gene has CDR1 MNHNS and CDR2 SASEGT. The chain's CDR3 is CASRESTDTQYF. For the CDR3, the DNA is TGTGCCAGCAGGGAATCAACAGATACGCAGTATTTT.

The CDR3 DNA sequence: TGTGCCAGCAGCGAGGGACAGGGAAACACCATATATTTT. As protein: CASSEGQGNTIYF. The chain recombines TRBV6-1 with TRBJ1-3; the match to TRBD1 covers 7 bases. CDR1 and CDR2 from the germline V gene are MNHNS and SASEGT. The trim removed 6 bases at V and 4 bases at J, leaving 3 bases unmatched. The CDR3 sequence is 13 residues long.

The rearrangement joins TRBV19 to TRBJ1-6; TRBD1 aligns across 9 bases. Unmatched junction bases numbered 5, after V lost 3 bases and J lost 5 bases. This CDR3 has 16 amino acids. In germline, CDR1 is LNHDA, CDR2 SQIVND (reference sequence). In DNA form, the CDR3 reads TGTGCCAGTAGTATCACCCGGGACAGGGATAATTCACCCCTCCACTTT. Translated, it gives CASSITRDRDNSPLHF.

This sequence joins TRBV6-6 and TRBJ2-1; D may be TRBD2 (6 bases). V was shortened by 5 bases and J by 6 bases, with 14 bases between the two germline ends. Germline loops: CDR1 MNHNY, CDR2 SVGAGI (reference sequence). The CDR3 contains 14 residues. The CDR3 DNA reads TGTGCCAGCAGTGCCCTCGGGAGAGGCAATGAGCAGTTCTTC. This gives the protein CASSALGRGNEQFF.

The chain combines TRBV4-1 with TRBJ2-7, with D possibly TRBD2 on 6 matching bases. Germline CDR1 reads MGHRA; CDR2 reads YSYEKL. CDR3 length equals 15 residues. The V gene lost 4 bases and the J gene lost 6 bases, with 19 bases spanning the gap. CDR3 nucleotide sequence: TGCGCCAGCAGCCCCCAAGGCCCCCGGGGGAGCGAGCAGTACTTC. This codes for CASSPQGPRGSEQYF.

The rearrangement links TRBV5-4 to TRBJ2-3, with D tentatively TRBD2 (5 bases). This CDR3 has 15 residues. V lost 2 bases and J 4 bases, leaving 14 bases between the germline ends. Germline V gene lookup returns CDR1 SGHNT and CDR2 YYREEE (reference sequence). CDR3 nucleotides: TGTGCCAGCAGCTTAGCGGACCACAGATCAGATACGCAGTATTTT. Protein sequence: CASSLADHRSDTQYF. Full variable domain (missing parts from reference TRBV5-4 and TRBJ2-3): ETGVTQSPTHLIKTRGQQVTLRCSSQSGHNTVSWYQQALGQGPQFIFQYYREEENGRGNFPPRFSGLQFPNYSSELNVNALELDDSALYLCASSLADHRSDTQYFGPGTRLTVL.

This clone was found a few times. This chain connects TRBV29-1 to TRBJ2-1, with 9 bases lining up with TRBD2. V lost 6 bases to trimming and J lost 6 bases; unmatched junction nucleotides: 12. The V gene's germline CDR1 is SQVTM and CDR2 ANQGSEA. The CDR3 spans 15 residues. The CDR3 DNA follows: TGCAGCGTGGGGGGCGGGCTAGCGGGATCCAATGAGCAGTTCTTC. Translating it yields CSVGGGLAGSNEQFF.

The chain links TRBV7-9 to TRBJ1-6, with D perhaps TRBD1 (6 bases). The CDR3 runs to 14 residues. Deletions cut 8 bases from V and 3 bases from J, with 11 bases between. Germline CDR1 reads SEHNR; CDR2 reads FQNEAQ (reference sequence). The CDR3 loop reads CASGGGDYNSPLHF. The CDR3, as DNA: TGTGCCAGCGGAGGGGGGGACTATAATTCACCCCTCCACTTT.

V usage is TRBV5-1 and J usage is TRBJ2-3; 11 bases line up with TRBD1. V trimming: 4 bases; J trimming: 4 bases; junction bases outside the gene matches: 11. CDR3 length: 17 amino acids. The germline CDR1 and CDR2 sequences are SGHRS and YFSETQ. The CDR3 DNA reads as TGCGCCAGCAGCCCCTGGACAGGGGGCATCGTTCCAGATACGCAGTATTTT. It codes for CASSPWTGGIVPDTQYF.

V is TRBV5-6 and J is TRBJ1-2; unclear D gene. The CDR3 consists of 12 residues. V lost 4 bases and J lost 6, with 10 bases in between. From germline, CDR1 is SGHDT and CDR2 YYEEEE. The CDR3 region is CASSPQSNGYTF. DNA of the CDR3: TGTGCCAGCAGCCCACAGAGCAATGGCTACACCTTC.

This chain uses TRBV5-1 with TRBJ2-7; TRBD2 matches at 7 bases. The ends lost 4 bases at V and 3 bases at J; junction bases unmatched: 10. Germline assignment: CDR1 SGHRS and CDR2 YFSETQ. The CDR3 extends over 15 amino acids. In DNA form, the CDR3 reads TGCGCCAGCAGCCCTGGCGCTCGGGGGGACTACGAGCAGTACTTC. Amino acids: CASSPGARGDYEQYF.

The V call is TRBV10-3, the J call TRBJ2-2; 7 nucleotides align to TRBD2. The V segment lost 8 bases and the J segment 0 bases; nucleotides outside the gene matches: 9. The CDR3 length is 16 residues. Germline assignment: CDR1 ENHRY and CDR2 SYGVKD. CDR3 loop: CAIAGAPSTNTGELFF. The CDR3 DNA follows: TGTGCCATCGCGGGAGCCCCATCGACGAACACCGGGGAGCTGTTTTTT.

This clone turned up a few times. The chain carries TRBV6-5 and TRBJ2-7; 8 bases line up with TRBD2. V was clipped by 2 bases and J by 6 bases; unmatched bases: 12. Germline CDR1 is MNHEY and CDR2 is SVGAGI. CDR3 length: 16 amino acids. The CDR3 is CASSYPGRREGSEQYF. CDR3 nucleotide sequence: TGTGCCAGCAGTTACCCGGGGCGACGGGAGGGCAGCGAGCAGTACTTC.

This chain connects TRBV9 to TRBJ1-1; tentatively, D is TRBD1 (5 bases). The germline CDR1 and CDR2 sequences are SGDLS and YYNGEE. V shed 0 bases and J shed 3 bases, with 9 bases lying between them. This CDR3 has 14 amino acids. The CDR3 region is CASSVGPGHTEAFF. DNA of the CDR3: TGTGCCAGCAGCGTAGGCCCAGGGCACACTGAAGCTTTCTTT.

The rearrangement links TRBV5-4 to TRBJ2-1; D perhaps matches TRBD1 (6 bases). There are 16 residues in the CDR3. Germline-derived CDR1 and CDR2 are SGHNT and YYREEE (reference sequence). With 5 bases removed from V and 0 bases from J, the gap between germline ends came to 15 bases. The CDR3 is CASSSGTTTSYNEQFF. The CDR3 DNA reads TGTGCCAGCAGTTCCGGGACAACGACCTCCTACAATGAGCAGTTCTTC.

This clone was counted only a few times. The rearrangement joins TRBV12-5 to TRBJ1-1; tentatively, D is TRBD1 (5 bases). V was cut by 5 bases and J by 0 bases, with 13 bases left in between. Germline V gene sequence: CDR1 LGHNT, CDR2 FRNRAP. The CDR3 contains 15 residues. The CDR3: CASGSLGLMNTEAFF. CDR3 bases: TGTGCTAGTGGTAGCCTGGGGCTGATGAACACTGAAGCTTTCTTT.

V usage is TRBV5-8 and J usage is TRBJ1-6, with 10 nucleotides matching TRBD1. The CDR3 runs 16 residues. Germline V CDR1 and CDR2: SGHTS, YDEGEE. The J segment lost 11 bases and the V segment lost 3 bases, leaving 11 bases of the junction unmatched. In DNA, the CDR3 is TGTGCCAGCAGCTCATGGGGGACAGGGGTTGCGGCACCCCTCCACTTT. Translation: CASSSWGTGVAAPLHF.

This clone occurred once. The V and J genes are TRBV19 and TRBJ1-2, with D perhaps matching TRBD1 (6 bases). Between the trimmed V and J ends, which lost 8 bases and 2 bases, there was a span of 12 bases. Germline CDR1 is LNHDA and CDR2 is SQIVND (reference sequence). This CDR3 comprises 13 residues. As DNA, the CDR3 is TGTGCCAGTTCCCACGACAGGAACTATGGCTACACCTTC. This encodes CASSHDRNYGYTF. Full variable domain (rest looked up from reference TRBV19 and TRBJ1-2): DGGITQSPKYLFRKEGQNVTLSCEQNLNHDAMYWYRQDPGQGLRLIYYSQIVNDFQKGDIAEGYSVSREKKESFPLTVTSAQKNPTAFYLCASSHDRNYGYTFGSGTRLTVV.

The sample holds a few counts of this clone. The chain uses TRBV6-6 and TRBJ2-4; D is ambiguous. The germline CDR1 and CDR2 sequences are MNHNY and SVGAGI (reference sequence). V was clipped by 6 bases and J by 0 bases, with 12 bases between them. The CDR3 loop spans 15 amino acids. The CDR3 nucleotides read TGTGCCAGCAGCCGCGTGGTCCTAGCCAAAAACATTCAGTACTTC. Its translation: CASSRVVLAKNIQYF.

The chain links TRBV6-1 to TRBJ2-1, with 7 bases fitting TRBD2. The V segment lost 2 bases and the J segment 4 bases; nucleotides outside the gene matches: 11. The CDR3 extends over 17 amino acids. The germline V gene encodes CDR1 MNHNS and CDR2 SASEGT. CDR3 nucleotides: TGTGCCAGCAGTGAATTCACTAGCGTCCGATTTTACAATGAGCAGTTCTTC. Protein sequence: CASSEFTSVRFYNEQFF.

The J gene is TRBJ1-1, the V gene TRBV10-3; no definite D call. The CDR3 consists of 15 residues. CDR1 is ENHRY and CDR2 is SYGVKD in the germline V gene. V shed 6 bases and J shed 1 base, with 15 bases lying between them. CDR3 nucleotides: TGTGCCATCAGACGCGGCGGGCGGGGGAACACTGAAGCTTTCTTT. Amino acid sequence: CAIRRGGRGNTEAFF.

This chain joins TRBV14 and TRBJ1-2, with 9 bases fitting TRBD1. With V trimmed by 4 bases and J by 14 bases, 8 bases remained unmatched. The CDR3 has 12 residues. Germline lookup yields CDR1 SGHDN and CDR2 FVKESK. The CDR3 is CASSLGQGLRTF. CDR3 DNA: TGTGCCAGCAGCCTCGGACAGGGGCTACGAACCTTC.

The genes are TRBV20-1 and TRBJ2-3; no reliable D call. Germline V gene lookup returns CDR1 DFQATT and CDR2 SNEGSKA (reference sequence). The CDR3 is 11 amino acids. Trimming pared 0 bases from V and 9 bases from J, leaving 7 bases between. This CDR3 is CSAREPGTQYF. The CDR3, as DNA: TGCAGTGCTAGAGAGCCTGGCACGCAGTATTTT.

This chain links TRBV7-8 with TRBJ2-5; 9 nucleotides match TRBD2. This CDR3 is built from 17 residues. The V gene's germline CDR1 is SGHVS and CDR2 FQNEAQ. V was pared by 3 bases and J by 2 bases, with 10 bases of the junction left unmatched. CDR3 bases: TGTGCCAGCAGCTTCCCAGGACTAGCGAGCCGTCAAGAGACCCAGTACTTC. Residues: CASSFPGLASRQETQYF.